This T cell receptor (beta chain) came from a study of early T cells in non-severe SARS-CoV-2 infection. The CDR3 is 16 amino acids. V trimming: 0 bases; J trimming: 4 bases; junction bases outside the gene matches: 4. Per the germline V gene, CDR1 is MGHRA and CDR2 is YSYEKL. There are many counts of this clonotype. Molecules of cDNA were individually given unique molecular identifiers that were attached to them. TCRdb passed the 5' RACE reads through MiXCR, listing each CDR3 protein once. The profile shows around 70,000 distinct CDR3 sequences, 12% of them singletons. The chain uses TRBV4-1 and TRBJ1-3, with 9 bases lining up with TRBD1. The TCR was taken from an adult who was a healthcare worker with PCR-confirmed SARS-CoV-2 infection or an uninfected control (not recorded which). Sequenced sample: whole blood. The CDR3 nucleotides read TGCGCCAGCAGCCAAGAAGGACAGGGGTCCGGAAACACCATATATTTT. This gives the protein CASSQEGQGSGNTIYF.